The source of this T cell receptor (beta chain) is a study of T cells after posttransplantation cyclophosphamide. The CDR3 totals 15 residues. Trimming took 2 bases from V and 0 from J, leaving 9 bases between them. Germline V CDR1 and CDR2: SGHNT, YYREEE (reference sequence). A marrow graft followed busulfan-fludarabine conditioning, with cyclophosphamide on days +3 and +4. Regarding this clone: Its antigen is not identified.

Only in-frame clones appear in the TCRdb table, and some are missing; sequencing was by immunoSEQ multiplex PCR. Here the sample spans about 4,000 clones, 65% to 80% being singletons. General study results and limits: Donor CD8+ memory clones often dominated recipient blood repertoires at later times. Recipient CMV seropositivity and CMV reactivation strongly tracked TRB clonality. TRB overlap between skin or GI tissue T cells and blood was limited.

Specimen: PBMCs, collected about 27 days after a stem cell transplant with posttransplant cyclophosphamide. The TCR was taken from a male patient aged 45-60 years who received an allogeneic stem cell transplant from an unrelated donor, was CMV-positive, and had acute GVHD only. The graft donor may have given rise to some T cells. This sequence joins TRBV5-4 and TRBJ1-3, with D perhaps matching TRBD1 (5 bases). The CDR3 protein is CASSFTGSSGNTIYF. In DNA form, the CDR3 reads TGTGCCAGCAGCTTCACAGGAAGCTCTGGAAACACCATATATTTT.